This entry lists 30 T cell receptor beta chains sequenced from one sample in a study of cytomegalovirus exposure and HLA in healthy donors. A multiplex PCR was run with 60 Vbeta primers and 13 Jbeta primers. This table comes from immunoSEQ multiplex PCR, and its TCRdb copy is limited to in-frame clones, with some not included. The sample records around 150,000 clones, approximately 79% being singletons. The sequenced sample was PBMCs. The receptors derive from a man in his forties or fifties in good health and CMV-seronegative.

V and J are TRBV7-8 and TRBJ1-5, with 7 bases that match TRBD1. The ends lost 1 base at V and 2 bases at J; junction bases unmatched: 2. This CDR3 is built from 15 residues. CDR1 and CDR2 from the germline V gene are SGHVS and FQNEAQ. The chain's CDR3 is CASSLEGAGNQPQHF. The CDR3 DNA reads TGTGCCAGCAGCTTAGAGGGGGCGGGCAATCAGCCCCAGCATTTT.

The rearrangement uses TRBV5-4 and TRBJ1-5; D gene unclear. V dropped 2 bases and J dropped 2 bases, with 11 bases sitting between them. The CDR3 is 15 amino acids. The germline V gene encodes CDR1 SGHNT and CDR2 YYREEE (reference sequence). The CDR3 DNA reads as TGTGCCAGCAGCTTAGGTGCGGGCGGCAATCAGCCCCAGCATTTT. Translation: CASSLGAGGNQPQHF.

The V and J genes are TRBV30 and TRBJ1-6, with TRBD1 matching 8 bases. The CDR3 has 13 amino acids. Germline CDR1 is GTSNPN and CDR2 is SVGIG (reference sequence). Trimming at V came to 8 bases and at J to 7 bases, leaving 7 bases not matched to a gene. CDR3 sequence: CAQQGAENSPLHF. The CDR3 DNA follows: TGTGCCCAGCAGGGGGCGGAAAATTCACCCCTCCACTTT.

The J gene is TRBJ1-3, the V gene TRBV5-1; no definite D call. Germline-derived CDR1 and CDR2 are SGHRS and YFSETQ. The ends were cut back, 2 bases at V and 4 bases at J, with 10 bases in the middle. The CDR3 has 14 amino acids. CDR3 nucleotides: TGCGCCAGCAGCTTCTCCGGGGAGGGAAACACCATATATTTT. This codes for CASSFSGEGNTIYF.

This clone was seen once. This rearrangement joins TRBV7-9 to TRBJ1-6; D is unclear. V gave up 6 bases and J gave up 4 bases, with 19 bases separating them. Germline lookup yields CDR1 SEHNR and CDR2 FQNEAQ (reference sequence). This CDR3 region has 17 residues. This CDR3 is CASRRVTPNFYNSPLHF. The CDR3 coding sequence is TGTGCCAGCAGGCGGGTGACCCCTAACTTTTATAATTCACCCCTCCACTTT.

This chain connects TRBV28 to TRBJ2-2, with 8 bases matching TRBD2. The germline V gene encodes CDR1 MDHEN and CDR2 SYDVKM. The CDR3 sequence is 14 residues long. With 8 bases clipped from V and 1 base from J, the junction kept 3 bases outside the gene matches. This CDR3 reads CASRSGGNTGELFF. In nucleotides, the CDR3 is TGTGCCAGCCGGAGCGGGGGGAACACCGGGGAGCTGTTTTTT.

The genes are TRBV19 and TRBJ2-2; 7 bases align to TRBD1. Looked up from germline, CDR1 is LNHDA and CDR2 is SQIVND (reference sequence). The CDR3 spans 16 residues. After removal of 6 bases from V and 7 bases from J, the junction contained 14 bases not matched to a gene. As DNA, the CDR3 is TGTGCCAGTAGATATGGGACAGCCACGTTCGACGGGGAGCTGTTTTTT. This codes for CASRYGTATFDGELFF.

The sample holds a few counts of this clone. CDR3 amino acids: CASRAGGLGTEAFF. In DNA, the CDR3 is TGTGCCAGCCGCGCAGGGGGCCTGGGCACTGAAGCTTTCTTT. This chain joins TRBV14 and TRBJ1-1, with 8 positions matching TRBD1. Germline V gene lookup returns CDR1 SGHDN and CDR2 FVKESK. This CDR3 is 14 amino acids long. V dropped 8 bases and J dropped 4; count of bases not matched to a gene: 9.

This chain uses TRBV7-8 with TRBJ2-2, with D possibly matching TRBD2 (5 bases). This CDR3 region has 17 residues. Germline V lookup: CDR1 SGHVS, CDR2 FQNEAQ. V was shortened by 1 base and J by 2 bases, with 14 bases between the two germline ends. The CDR3 region has the DNA TGTGCCAGCAGCTTAGAATCTGCGGGTCGAAACACCGGGGAGCTGTTTTTT. Its protein product is CASSLESAGRNTGELFF.

The CDR3 bases are TGCGCCAGCAGCCAATCGGGGACAGGGGGCCCCTACGAGCAGTACTTC. Translating it yields CASSQSGTGGPYEQYF. This sequence joins TRBV4-1 and TRBJ2-5; TRBD1 agrees at 12 bases. The DNA matches TRBJ2-7 better at its end, which makes the J call doubtful. Germline V gene lookup returns CDR1 MGHRA and CDR2 YSYEKL. The CDR3 totals 16 residues.

This clone was seen only once. The chain carries TRBV5-4 and TRBJ2-3; 11 bases line up with TRBD2. CDR1 and CDR2 from the germline V gene are SGHNT and YYREEE (reference sequence). This CDR3 is built from 19 residues. After removal of 3 bases from V and 6 bases from J, the junction contained 18 bases not matched to a gene. The CDR3 region is CASSSLQDLAGGPGDTQYF. The CDR3 DNA reads as TGTGCCAGCAGCTCCCTCCAAGATTTAGCGGGGGGGCCCGGGGATACGCAGTATTTT.

J is TRBJ2-3 and V is TRBV19; the match to TRBD2 covers 7 bases. This CDR3 contains 14 residues. Germline V gene data show CDR1 as LNHDA and CDR2 as SQIVND (reference sequence). V trimming: 7 bases; J trimming: 7 bases; junction bases outside the gene matches: 11. The CDR3 loop reads CASTTGGFPNTQYF. The CDR3 DNA sequence: TGTGCCAGTACTACCGGGGGGTTTCCTAATACGCAGTATTTT. The full variable domain, rest sourced from reference TRBV19 and TRBJ2-3, is DGGITQSPKYLFRKEGQNVTLSCEQNLNHDAMYWYRQDPGQGLRLIYYSQIVNDFQKGDIAEGYSVSREKKESFPLTVTSAQKNPTAFYLCASTTGGFPNTQYFGPGTRLTVL.

V is TRBV6-6 and J is TRBJ2-2, with D possibly being TRBD1 (6 bases). CDR1 is MNHNY, CDR2 SVGAGI, per germline (reference sequence). The CDR3 covers 15 residues. V lost 2 bases and J lost 5, with 12 bases in between. The CDR3 sequence: CASSYGTYKTGELFF. The CDR3 DNA sequence: TGTGCCAGCAGTTACGGGACATACAAAACCGGGGAGCTGTTTTTT.

This clone was seen only a few times. The V call is TRBV7-9, the J call TRBJ1-1, with D maybe TRBD1 (6 bases). The V end lost 5 bases, the J end lost 11 bases, and 15 bases lay between the germline ends. In germline, CDR1 is SEHNR, CDR2 FQNEAQ (reference sequence). CDR3 length: 12 residues. CDR3 DNA sequence: TGTGCCAGCAGCGCAGGGGTCGGCGAGGCTTTCTTT. It specifies CASSAGVGEAFF.

The chain links TRBV6-1 to TRBJ2-7, with 9 bases lining up with TRBD1. This CDR3 region has 15 residues. After removal of 1 base from V and 2 bases from J, the junction contained 3 bases not matched to a gene. Germline loops: CDR1 MNHNS, CDR2 SASEGT. The CDR3 DNA reads TGTGCCAGCAGTGAAGGGACAGGGGTTACCTACGAGCAGTACTTC. Translating it yields CASSEGTGVTYEQYF.

This clone has only one observation. The V gene is TRBV9, the J gene TRBJ1-6; TRBD1 aligns across 9 bases. V trimming: 4 bases; J trimming: 6 bases; junction bases outside the gene matches: 5. This CDR3 contains 15 residues. Germline lookup yields CDR1 SGDLS and CDR2 YYNGEE. CDR3 coding DNA: TGTGCCAGCAGCTCGGGACAGGGTGGTAATTCACCCCTCCACTTT. As protein: CASSSGQGGNSPLHF.

This clone appeared a single time. This sequence joins TRBV29-1 and TRBJ1-3; no definite D call. V lost 6 bases and J lost 4, with 13 bases in between. This CDR3 comprises 13 residues. Germline lookup yields CDR1 SQVTM and CDR2 ANQGSEA. CDR3 nucleotide sequence: TGCAGCGTAAGGGAGACTGGAGGAAACACCATATATTTT. Translating it yields CSVRETGGNTIYF. Based on the CDR3 plus reference TRBV29-1 and TRBJ1-3, the full variable domain is SAVISQKPSRDICQRGTSLTIQCQVDSQVTMMFWYRQQPGQSLTLIATANQGSEATYESGFVIDKFPISRPNLTFSTLTVSNMSPEDSSIYLCSVRETGGNTIYFGEGSWLTVV.

This chain connects TRBV11-2 to TRBJ2-3, with TRBD2 as a possible D gene (5 bases). Germline CDR1 reads SGHAT; CDR2 reads FQNNGV. The CDR3 consists of 13 residues. The ends were cut back, 6 bases at V and 4 bases at J, with 11 bases in the middle. The CDR3 coding sequence is TGTGCCAGCAGACCCGAGGGTCCAGATACGCAGTATTTT. Protein product: CASRPEGPDTQYF.

CDR3 protein: CASSSPGQGPNYGYTF. CDR3 nucleotides: TGTGCCAGCAGCTCACCCGGACAAGGTCCGAACTATGGCTACACCTTC. This chain joins TRBV7-9 and TRBJ1-2; the D gene is possibly TRBD1 (5 bases). Trimming pared 4 bases from V and 2 bases from J, leaving 17 bases between. CDR3 size: 16 residues. The germline V gene encodes CDR1 SEHNR and CDR2 FQNEAQ (reference sequence).

This clone was observed a handful of times. The rearrangement links TRBV28 to TRBJ2-1; 8 bases match TRBD1. This CDR3 has 14 amino acids. The germline V gene has CDR1 MDHEN and CDR2 SYDVKM. V shed 8 bases and J 7 bases; nucleotides not matched to a gene: 10. CDR3 residues: CASDGQGKRNEQFF. The CDR3 nucleotides are TGTGCCAGCGACGGACAGGGCAAGAGGAATGAGCAGTTCTTC.

This chain links TRBV4-3 with TRBJ2-5; 11 nucleotides line up with TRBD2. CDR1 and CDR2 from the germline V gene are LGHNA and YSLEER. The CDR3 contains 17 residues. The ends lost 3 bases at V and 2 bases at J; junction bases unmatched: 8. The CDR3 coding sequence is TGCGCCAGCAGCCAGGCTCCACCTAGCGGGGGGCAAGAGACCCAGTACTTC. This encodes CASSQAPPSGGQETQYF.

This chain links TRBV5-1 with TRBJ1-4; TRBD1 matches 7 bases. This CDR3 is 14 amino acids long. Germline V lookup: CDR1 SGHRS, CDR2 YFSETQ. The junction had 6 bases not matched to a gene; V was cut back by 0 bases and J by 10 bases. Here the CDR3 reads CASSLAETGRKLFF. The CDR3, as DNA: TGCGCCAGCAGCTTGGCTGAGACAGGGAGAAAACTGTTTTTT. The full variable domain, completed using reference TRBV5-1 and TRBJ1-4, is KAGVTQTPRYLIKTRGQQVTLSCSPISGHRSVSWYQQTPGQGLQFLFEYFSETQRNKGNFPGRFSGRQFSNSRSEMNVSTLELGDSALYLCASSLAETGRKLFFGSGTQLSVL.

The chain joins TRBV7-2 to TRBJ2-7; 9 nucleotides agree with TRBD2. Trimming took 3 bases from V and 4 from J; bases not matched to a gene: 7. From germline, CDR1 is SGHTA and CDR2 FQGNSA. This CDR3 spans 15 amino acids. The CDR3 nucleotides read TGTGCCAGCAGCTTGGCTGCTAGCGGGGTTTACGAGCAGTACTTC. Translation: CASSLAASGVYEQYF.

V is TRBV10-3 and J is TRBJ1-5, with 9 bases that match TRBD1. This CDR3 comprises 13 residues. Germline trimming cut 9 bases from V and 6 bases from J; bases unmatched to any gene: 6. Germline loops: CDR1 ENHRY, CDR2 SYGVKD. The CDR3 here is CAIRQGVFQPQHF. DNA for the CDR3: TGTGCCATAAGACAGGGGGTTTTTCAGCCCCAGCATTTT.

This chain connects TRBV29-1 to TRBJ2-7; D perhaps matches TRBD1 (6 bases). The CDR3 has 13 residues. Germline loops: CDR1 SQVTM, CDR2 ANQGSEA. The V end was cut by 4 bases, the J end by 4 bases, with 14 bases between. The CDR3 DNA reads TGCAGCGTTGGAAAACAGGGAGCGTACGAGCAGTACTTC. It is translated as CSVGKQGAYEQYF.

The chain recombines TRBV13 with TRBJ2-3, with 15 bases lining up with TRBD2. This CDR3 is built from 16 residues. The J segment lost 6 bases and the V segment lost 5 bases, leaving 6 bases of the junction unmatched. The germline CDR1 and CDR2 sequences are PRHDT and FYEKMQ (reference sequence). This CDR3 reads CASSLRTSGGADTQYF. DNA of the CDR3: TGTGCCAGCAGCCTCCGGACTAGCGGGGGGGCTGATACGCAGTATTTT.

The rearrangement uses TRBV19 and TRBJ2-5, with TRBD2 matching over 7 bases. This CDR3 comprises 16 residues. Germline V gives CDR1 LNHDA, CDR2 SQIVND (reference sequence). V trimming: 5 bases; J trimming: 4 bases; junction bases outside the gene matches: 13. This CDR3 is CASSAGTNSGRETQYF. The DNA for the CDR3 is TGTGCCAGTAGTGCAGGGACTAACTCCGGTCGAGAGACCCAGTACTTC.

The V call is TRBV6-1, the J call TRBJ1-5; D unresolved. Germline assignment: CDR1 MNHNS and CDR2 SASEGT. Trimming removed 6 bases from V and 3 bases from J, with 3 bases in between. The CDR3 length is 11 residues. CDR3 sequence (DNA): TGTGCCAGCAGACTCAATCAGCCCCAGCATTTT. It encodes CASRLNQPQHF.

This chain uses TRBV6-5 with TRBJ1-5; 9 positions agree with TRBD1. V trimming: 9 bases; J trimming: 6 bases; junction bases outside the gene matches: 6. The germline V gene has CDR1 MNHEY and CDR2 SVGAGI. The CDR3 loop spans 13 amino acids. The DNA for the CDR3 is TGTGCCAGTACAGGGGGCGAGGGTCAGCCCCAGCATTTT. This sequence encodes CASTGGEGQPQHF.

The chain carries TRBV7-3 and TRBJ2-3; possible D gene TRBD2, 5 bases. V lost 3 bases, J lost 4 bases, and 17 bases lay in between. CDR3 length: 16 residues. CDR1 SGHTA and CDR2 FQGTGA come from the germline V gene. CDR3 sequence reads: CASSFSPGRGPDTQYF. CDR3 nucleotides: TGTGCCAGCAGCTTCTCCCCCGGGCGAGGGCCAGATACGCAGTATTTT.